The clone carrying this T cell receptor beta chain was seen a few times. The antigen remains unidentified. The data were taken from a study of cytomegalovirus exposure and HLA in healthy donors. Primers for the PCR totalled 60 Vbeta and 13 Jbeta. Profiled with immunoSEQ multiplex PCR; TCRdb holds only in-frame clones, not every one. In the table there are about 160,000 clones, more than 70% of which are singletons. The study, taken as a whole, reports: Rare sequences made up most TCRs, while some public TCRs were found in many donors. The listing of 150 to 200 TCR beta chains classed them as cytomegalovirus-associated. A later analysis associated 15,000 to 20,000 TCR beta sequences with HLA alleles at a 0.05 false discovery rate. Later work showed greater clonal expansion in HLA-associated TCR beta chains than in equally common others.

V lost 5 bases and J 2 bases, leaving 10 bases between the germline ends. CDR3 length: 14 residues. Germline V gives CDR1 SGHVS, CDR2 FNYEAQ. This receptor was obtained from a man in his fifties or sixties in good health and CMV-seronegative. Input material: PBMCs. V gene TRBV7-6 combines with J gene TRBJ1-3; no clear D gene. The CDR3: CASSRSRAGNTIYF. CDR3 DNA sequence: TGTGCCAGCAGCCGTAGCCGGGCTGGAAACACCATATATTTT.